One and the same sample provided the 24 T cell receptor beta chains below, sequenced in a study of metastatic and nonmetastatic thyroid tumors. TCRdb re-called clones from the PCR reads using MiXCR. The profile shows tens of thousands of clones, approximately 20% of them singletons. Each patient came to thyroid surgery without any prior treatment (of any kind). The sample consisted of blood. The receptors were sampled from a female donor with papillary thyroid cancer or a benign thyroid nodule (not recorded which). Some clones in this sample may be carry-over from other donors' samples.

There are a few counts of this clone. V gene TRBV19 combines with J gene TRBJ1-6; D is unclear. The CDR3 extends over 14 amino acids. The ends were cut back, 1 base at V and 6 bases at J, with 7 bases in the middle. In germline, CDR1 is LNHDA, CDR2 SQIVND (reference sequence). In DNA, the CDR3 is TGTGCCAGTAGTATAGGGGCCGCTAATTCACCCCTCCACTTT. Translated: CASSIGAANSPLHF. The full variable domain, in which reference TRBV19 and TRBJ1-6 provide the parts outside the CDR3, is DGGITQSPKYLFRKEGQNVTLSCEQNLNHDAMYWYRQDPGQGLRLIYYSQIVNDFQKGDIAEGYSVSREKKESFPLTVTSAQKNPTAFYLCASSIGAANSPLHFGNGTRLTVT.

This clone was observed a handful of times. Mismatch with germline at one junction end may stem from a read error. This sequence joins TRBV20-1 and TRBJ1-2, with a weak D call TRBD1 (6 bases). This CDR3 comprises 9 residues. The germline V gene encodes CDR1 DFQATT and CDR2 SNEGSKA (reference sequence). CDR3 coding DNA: TGTAGGGGGTTTGGTGGCTACACCTTC. Its translation: CRGFGGYTF.

This chain links TRBV2 with TRBJ2-1, with 9 bases fitting TRBD2. Germline V CDR1 and CDR2: SNHLY, FYNNEI. Trimming cost V 9 bases and J 5 bases; bases outside gene matches: 11. The CDR3 has 15 residues. This CDR3 is CARKGGGRAHNEQFF. The CDR3 DNA reads TGTGCCAGAAAGGGGGGCGGGAGGGCCCACAATGAGCAGTTCTTC.

This clone has ten or more counts. CDR3 bases: TGCGCCAGCAGCTTGAATCCAGATGAAAAACTGTTTTTT. This codes for CASSLNPDEKLFF. The chain has TRBV5-1 and TRBJ1-4; no definite D call. Between the trimmed V and J ends, which lost 1 base and 6 bases, there was a span of 7 bases. This CDR3 spans 13 amino acids. Germline CDR1 SGHRS, CDR2 YFSETQ. The variable domain in full, completed from reference TRBV5-1 and TRBJ1-4, reads KAGVTQTPRYLIKTRGQQVTLSCSPISGHRSVSWYQQTPGQGLQFLFEYFSETQRNKGNFPGRFSGRQFSNSRSEMNVSTLELGDSALYLCASSLNPDEKLFFGSGTQLSVL.

This chain connects TRBV5-1 to TRBJ2-2, with a weak D call TRBD2 (5 bases). The length of the CDR3 is 14 residues. CDR1 SGHRS and CDR2 YFSETQ come from the germline V gene. V was trimmed by 0 bases and J by 7 bases, leaving 10 bases between them. CDR3 bases: TGCGCCAGCAGCTTGGTCAGCGGTGGCGGGGAGCTGTTTTTT. It yields the protein CASSLVSGGGELFF.

This clone appeared a few times. At one boundary the junction diverges from the germline segment, which might be a read error. This CDR3 is also generated by other DNA sequences in the sample. V and J are TRBV6-5 and TRBJ2-2; D is possibly TRBD1 (5 bases). Germline V gene sequence: CDR1 MNHEY, CDR2 SVGAGI. The CDR3 consists of 16 residues. CDR3 residues: CASSYSRVRDTGELFF. CDR3 sequence (DNA): TGTGCCAGCAGTTACTCCAGGGTACGTGACACTGGGGAGCTGTTTTTT.

This clone was counted at least ten times. Other DNA sequences in the same sample also yield this CDR3. The chain is built from TRBV9 and TRBJ2-2; 7 nucleotides align to TRBD2. This CDR3 has 16 amino acids. Trimming cost V 0 bases and J 4 bases; bases outside gene matches: 6. Germline CDR1 SGDLS, CDR2 YYNGEE. CDR3 loop: CASSVAPSGGTGELFF. The CDR3 DNA reads TGTGCCAGCAGCGTAGCCCCCTCGGGAGGCACCGGGGAGCTGTTTTTT.

The V and J genes are TRBV20-1 and TRBJ1-2; TRBD1 matches at 12 bases. V trimming: 5 bases; J trimming: 2 bases; junction bases outside the gene matches: 15. Germline V gene lookup returns CDR1 DFQATT and CDR2 SNEGSKA (reference sequence). The CDR3 consists of 18 residues. CDR3 loop: CSAPGGGTGGSWNYGYTF. The CDR3 DNA reads as TGCAGTGCTCCCGGTGGGGGGACAGGGGGCTCGTGGAACTATGGCTACACCTTC.

This clone has a count of ten or more. The CDR3: CAWRGQGIEKLFF. CDR3 nucleotides: TGTGCCTGGAGGGGACAGGGAATTGAAAAACTGTTTTTT. The J gene is TRBJ1-4, the V gene TRBV30; 9 bases line up with TRBD1. CDR1 is GTSNPN, CDR2 SVGIG, per germline (reference sequence). The V and J ends lost 3 bases and 7 bases, in that order; junction bases with no gene match: 3. The CDR3 runs 13 residues. The variable domain in full, completed from reference TRBV30 and TRBJ1-4, reads SQTIHQWPATLVQPVGSPLSLECTVEGTSNPNLYWYRQAAGRGLQLLFYSVGIGQISSEVPQNLSASRPQDRQFILSSKKLLLSDSGFYLCAWRGQGIEKLFFGSGTQLSVL.

This clone was counted ten times or more. The chain has TRBV19 and TRBJ2-3; perhaps TRBD1 as D (5 bases). Germline V gene lookup returns CDR1 LNHDA and CDR2 SQIVND (reference sequence). Trimming shortened V by 3 bases and J by 0 bases, and 10 bases separated the two germline ends. The CDR3 has 15 residues. The CDR3 reads CASSMWYRSTDTQYF. CDR3 DNA: TGTGCCAGTAGTATGTGGTACAGGAGCACAGATACGCAGTATTTT.

This clone was found many times. The CDR3, as DNA: TGTGCCAGCTCACCCTCGGTGGGACAGGGGGTCACTGAAGCTTTCTTT. It yields the protein CASSPSVGQGVTEAFF. The V call is TRBV18, the J call TRBJ1-1; 11 bases are a match to TRBD1. V lost 3 bases and J lost 4; bases outside the gene matches: 7. Germline V gene lookup returns CDR1 KGHSH and CDR2 LQKENI. This CDR3 is 16 amino acids long.

This clone qualifies as medium-sized. The rearrangement links TRBV19 to TRBJ1-4; D remains unclear. The CDR3 contains 11 residues. Germline V gene data show CDR1 as LNHDA and CDR2 as SQIVND (reference sequence). The ends were cut back, 5 bases at V and 14 bases at J, with 12 bases in the middle. The CDR3 nucleotides read TGTGCCAGTAGTGAGGTTGGGCGGCTGTTTTTT. This gives the protein CASSEVGRLFF. The full variable domain, in which reference TRBV19 and TRBJ1-4 provide the parts outside the CDR3, is DGGITQSPKYLFRKEGQNVTLSCEQNLNHDAMYWYRQDPGQGLRLIYYSQIVNDFQKGDIAEGYSVSREKKESFPLTVTSAQKNPTAFYLCASSEVGRLFFGSGTQLSVL.

The rearrangement joins TRBV28 to TRBJ2-7, with 11 bases fitting TRBD1. The V segment lost 7 bases and the J segment 9 bases; nucleotides outside the gene matches: 14. Germline CDR1 MDHEN, CDR2 SYDVKM. The CDR3 length is 15 residues. The CDR3 region has the DNA TGTGCCAGCACTGCGAGCTGGACAGGGGGCGCGTGGCAGTACTTC. Translating it yields CASTASWTGGAWQYF. Together with reference TRBV28 and TRBJ2-7, the CDR3 gives the full variable domain: DVKVTQSSRYLVKRTGEKVFLECVQDMDHENMFWYRQDPGLGLRLIYFSYDVKMKEKGDIPEGYSVSREKKERFSLILESASTNQTSMYLCASTASWTGGAWQYFGPGTRLTVT.

With regard to this clone: The junction departs from the called germline gene at one end, perhaps through a read error. The rearrangement uses TRBV2 and TRBJ1-6; no firm D call. Per germline, CDR1 SNHLY and CDR2 FYNNEI. The CDR3 has 13 amino acids. CDR3 coding DNA: TGTGCCAGCAGTGAAGGCCGAAATTCACCCCTGCACTTT. It codes for CASSEGRNSPLHF.

V usage is TRBV20-1 and J usage is TRBJ2-7, with D perhaps TRBD1 (6 bases). V was clipped by 5 bases and J by 0 bases, with 8 bases between them. In germline, CDR1 is DFQATT, CDR2 SNEGSKA (reference sequence). The CDR3 consists of 12 residues. CDR3 DNA: TGCAGTGCTCGGGACAACTCCTACGAGCAGTACGTC. As protein: CSARDNSYEQYV.

This clone was seen at least ten times. DNA for the CDR3: TGTGCCAGCAGCTTGATTGGACAGGGGACCGGGGAGCTGTTTTTT. This gives the protein CASSLIGQGTGELFF. The rearrangement joins TRBV11-2 to TRBJ2-2; 9 bases agree with TRBD1. Trimming took 3 bases from V and 5 from J; bases not matched to a gene: 4. In germline, CDR1 is SGHAT, CDR2 FQNNGV. The CDR3 sequence is 15 residues long. Drawing the rest from reference TRBV11-2 and TRBJ2-2, the complete variable domain is EAGVAQSPRYKIIEKRQSVAFWCNPISGHATLYWYQQILGQGPKLLIQFQNNGVVDDSQLPKDRFSAERLKGVDSTLKIQPAKLEDSAVYLCASSLIGQGTGELFFGEGSRLTVL.

The chain has TRBV20-1 and TRBJ2-3; 7 bases agree with TRBD2. Unmatched junction bases numbered 7, after V lost 3 bases and J lost 4 bases. Germline CDR1 reads DFQATT; CDR2 reads SNEGSKA (reference sequence). There are 14 residues in the CDR3. For the CDR3, the DNA is TGCAGTGCTAGCGTCCCTAGCGGTTCAGATACGCAGTATTTT. As protein: CSASVPSGSDTQYF.

This clone was seen ten or more times. The CDR3 DNA sequence: TGTGCCAGCAGCCAAGATCTACAGGGTGTTATATCAGATACGCAGTATTTT. The encoded protein is CASSQDLQGVISDTQYF. The chain uses TRBV3-1 and TRBJ2-3, with D possibly TRBD1 on 6 matching bases. The V gene's germline CDR1 is LGHDT and CDR2 YNNKEL (reference sequence). CDR3 length: 17 amino acids. The germline V and J ends were trimmed by 0 bases and 4 bases, with 17 bases remaining between them.

This sequence joins TRBV29-1 and TRBJ1-5; D uncertain. The length of the CDR3 is 18 residues. Germline V gene data show CDR1 as SQVTM and CDR2 as ANQGSEA. V lost 4 bases and J lost 2, with 24 bases in between. The CDR3 coding sequence is TGCAGCGTTGTGGGCAGCCCTTCGTTGAATTATCGCAATCAGCCCCAGCATTTT. It is translated as CSVVGSPSLNYRNQPQHF.

About this clone: The junction differs from germline at one of its ends, possibly a read error. The chain couples TRBV20-1 to TRBJ2-6; D might be TRBD1 (6 bases). Germline V gene lookup returns CDR1 DFQATT and CDR2 SNEGSKA (reference sequence). CDR3 length: 15 residues. The CDR3: CSAMVGATGANVLTF. The CDR3 DNA reads as TGCAGTGCCATGGTGGGGGCTACTGGGGCCAACGTGCTGACTTTC.

This clone appeared many times. The V and J genes are TRBV20-1 and TRBJ1-4; D is undetermined. Trimming stripped 5 bases from V and 6 bases from J, with 16 bases between. The CDR3 spans 14 residues. The germline CDR1 and CDR2 sequences are DFQATT and SNEGSKA (reference sequence). The CDR3 DNA reads as TGCAGTGCTCTAATGGGTGCGGGTGATGAAAAACTGTTTTTT. Amino acid sequence: CSALMGAGDEKLFF.

This clone came up many times. This chain uses TRBV30 with TRBJ1-2; no reliable D call. The CDR3 length is 14 residues. Trimming took 0 bases from V and 0 from J, leaving 8 bases between them. Per the germline V gene, CDR1 is GTSNPN and CDR2 is SVGIG (reference sequence). The CDR3 DNA reads TGTGCCTGGAGTGTATTGGGTTCTAACTATGGCTACACCTTC. Translated: CAWSVLGSNYGYTF. Using reference TRBV30 and TRBJ1-2 for the parts outside the CDR3, the full variable domain is SQTIHQWPATLVQPVGSPLSLECTVEGTSNPNLYWYRQAAGRGLQLLFYSVGIGQISSEVPQNLSASRPQDRQFILSSKKLLLSDSGFYLCAWSVLGSNYGYTFGSGTRLTVV.

This clone was seen at least ten times. The chain joins TRBV7-2 to TRBJ2-7; TRBD2 aligns across 8 bases. Germline lookup yields CDR1 SGHTA and CDR2 FQGNSA. This CDR3 spans 16 amino acids. V shed 0 bases and J 7 bases; nucleotides not matched to a gene: 11. The CDR3: CASSLAYGLASIEQYF. The CDR3 DNA is TGTGCCAGCAGCTTAGCGTATGGACTAGCATCGATTGAGCAGTACTTC.

This clone has just a few counts. J is TRBJ1-4 and V is TRBV7-9; 7 positions match TRBD1. From germline, CDR1 is SEHNR and CDR2 FQNEAQ (reference sequence). CDR3 size: 14 residues. V was clipped by 0 bases and J by 5 bases; unmatched bases: 0. The CDR3: CASSLAGQNEKLFF. CDR3 bases: TGTGCCAGCAGCTTAGCGGGACAGAATGAAAAACTGTTTTTT.